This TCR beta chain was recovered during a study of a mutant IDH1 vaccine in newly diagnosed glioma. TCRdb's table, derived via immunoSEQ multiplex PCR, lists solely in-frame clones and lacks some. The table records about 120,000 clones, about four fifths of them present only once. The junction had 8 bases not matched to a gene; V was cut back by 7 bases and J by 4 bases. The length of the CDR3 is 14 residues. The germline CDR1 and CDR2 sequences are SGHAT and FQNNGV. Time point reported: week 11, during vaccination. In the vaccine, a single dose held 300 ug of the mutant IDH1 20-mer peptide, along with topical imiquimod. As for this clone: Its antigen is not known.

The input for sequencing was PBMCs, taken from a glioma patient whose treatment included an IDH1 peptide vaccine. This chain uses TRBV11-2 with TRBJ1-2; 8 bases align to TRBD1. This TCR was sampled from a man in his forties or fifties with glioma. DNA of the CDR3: TGTGCCAGCACCAGGACAGGGAATGCCTATGGCTACACCTTC. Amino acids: CASTRTGNAYGYTF. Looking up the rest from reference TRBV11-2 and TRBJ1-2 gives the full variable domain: EAGVAQSPRYKIIEKRQSVAFWCNPISGHATLYWYQQILGQGPKLLIQFQNNGVVDDSQLPKDRFSAERLKGVDSTLKIQPAKLEDSAVYLCASTRTGNAYGYTFGSGTRLTVV.